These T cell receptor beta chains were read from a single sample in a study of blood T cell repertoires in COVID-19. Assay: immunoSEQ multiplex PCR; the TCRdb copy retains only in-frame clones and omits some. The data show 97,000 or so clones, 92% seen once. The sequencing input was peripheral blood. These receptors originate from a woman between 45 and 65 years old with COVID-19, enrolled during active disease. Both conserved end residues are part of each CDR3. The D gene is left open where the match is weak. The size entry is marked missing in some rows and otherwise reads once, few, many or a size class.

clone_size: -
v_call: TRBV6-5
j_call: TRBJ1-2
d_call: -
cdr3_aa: CASSYSGTGNGYTF
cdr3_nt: TGTGCCAGCAGTTACTCAGGTACAGGGAATGGCTACACCTTC

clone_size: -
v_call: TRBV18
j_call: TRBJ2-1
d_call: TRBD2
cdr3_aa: CASSLRKKRGGPNEQFF
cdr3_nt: TGTGCCAGCTCCCTCCGTAAGAAGCGGGGGGGCCCGAATGAGCAGTTCTTC

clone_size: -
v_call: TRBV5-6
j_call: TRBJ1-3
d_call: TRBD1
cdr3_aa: CASSLSDRVGNTIYF
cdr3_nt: TGTGCCAGCAGCCTATCCGACAGGGTTGGAAACACCATATATTTT

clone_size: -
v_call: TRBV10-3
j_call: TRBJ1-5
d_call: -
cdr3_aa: CAISETRTVSNQPQHF
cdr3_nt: TGTGCCATCAGTGAGACTAGGACAGTTAGCAATCAGCCCCAGCATTTT

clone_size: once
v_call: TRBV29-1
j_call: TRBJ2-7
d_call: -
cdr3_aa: CSVEQGRYEQYF
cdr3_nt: TGCAGCGTTGAACAGGGGCGCTACGAGCAGTACTTC

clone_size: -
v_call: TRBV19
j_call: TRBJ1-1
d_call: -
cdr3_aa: CASSTTTGNTEAFF
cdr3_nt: TGTGCCAGTAGTACCACTACAGGGAACACTGAAGCTTTCTTT

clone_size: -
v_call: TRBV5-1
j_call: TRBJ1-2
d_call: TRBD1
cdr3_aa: CASSLDAGQIYGYTF
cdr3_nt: TGCGCCAGCAGCTTGGACGCGGGACAGATCTATGGCTACACCTTC

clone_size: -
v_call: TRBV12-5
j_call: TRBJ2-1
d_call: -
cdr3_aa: CASGLVTTPSYNEQFF
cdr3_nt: TGTGCTAGTGGTTTGGTAACGACTCCCTCCTACAATGAGCAGTTCTTC

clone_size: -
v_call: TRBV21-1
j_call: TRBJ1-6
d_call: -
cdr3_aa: CASSKRRNRGNYNSPLHF
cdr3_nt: TGTGCCAGCAGCAAACGGAGGAACCGAGGTAACTATAATTCACCCCTCCACTTT

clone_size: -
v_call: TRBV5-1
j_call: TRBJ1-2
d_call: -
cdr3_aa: CASSPDGTNYGYTF
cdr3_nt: TGCGCCAGCAGCCCGGACGGGACTAACTATGGCTACACCTTC

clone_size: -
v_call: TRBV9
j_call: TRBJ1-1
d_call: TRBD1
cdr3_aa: CASRDRVGAAFF
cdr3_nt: TGTGCCAGTAGAGACAGGGTCGGGGCGGCTTTCTTT

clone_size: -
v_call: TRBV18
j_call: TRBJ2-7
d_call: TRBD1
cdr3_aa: CASTDRGLANEQYF
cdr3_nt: TGTGCCAGCACAGACAGGGGGCTGGCGAACGAGCAGTACTTC

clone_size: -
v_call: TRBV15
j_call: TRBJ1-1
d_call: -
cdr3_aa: CATSILQGTEAFF
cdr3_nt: TGTGCCACCAGCATTCTACAGGGCACTGAAGCTTTCTTT

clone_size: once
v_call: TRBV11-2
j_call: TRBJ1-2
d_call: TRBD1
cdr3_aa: CASSLVPGTANYGYTF
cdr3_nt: TGTGCCAGCAGCTTAGTCCCCGGGACAGCTAACTATGGCTACACCTTC

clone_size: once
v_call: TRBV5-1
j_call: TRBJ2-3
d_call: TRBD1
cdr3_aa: CASSLETGGTDTQYF
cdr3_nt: TGCGCCAGCAGCTTGGAAACAGGGGGCACAGATACGCAGTATTTT

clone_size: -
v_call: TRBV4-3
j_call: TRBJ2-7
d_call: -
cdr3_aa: CASSQAGGRYEQYF
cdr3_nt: TGCGCCAGCAGCCAAGCGGGGGGCCGCTACGAGCAGTACTTC

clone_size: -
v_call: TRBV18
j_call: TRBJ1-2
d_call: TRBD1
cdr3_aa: CASSEGAGGYGYTF
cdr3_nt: TGTGCCAGCTCCGAGGGGGCAGGTGGCTATGGCTACACCTTC

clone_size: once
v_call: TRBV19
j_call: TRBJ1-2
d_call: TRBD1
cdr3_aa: CASSIVTGDSDGYTF
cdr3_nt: TGTGCCAGTAGTATAGTGACAGGGGACTCGGATGGCTACACCTTC

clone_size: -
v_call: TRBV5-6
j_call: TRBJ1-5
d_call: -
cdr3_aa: CASSPYRGGAGNQPQHF
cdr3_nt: TGTGCCAGCAGCCCCTATCGAGGGGGGGCAGGCAATCAGCCCCAGCATTTT

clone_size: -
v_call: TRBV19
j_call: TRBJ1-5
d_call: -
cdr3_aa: CASSTYNQGGKPQHF
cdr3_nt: TGTGCCAGTAGTACCTATAATCAGGGTGGGAAGCCCCAGCATTTT

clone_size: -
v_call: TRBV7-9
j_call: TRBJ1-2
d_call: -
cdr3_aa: CASSLGDWGGYTF
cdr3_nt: TGTGCCAGCAGCTTAGGGGATTGGGGCGGCTACACCTTC

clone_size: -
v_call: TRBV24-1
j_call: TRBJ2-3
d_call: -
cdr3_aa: CATSDLVGGPSTDTQYF
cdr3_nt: TGTGCCACCAGTGATTTGGTCGGGGGGCCCAGCACAGATACGCAGTATTTT

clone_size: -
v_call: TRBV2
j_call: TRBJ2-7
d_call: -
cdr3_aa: CASYAGKRTYEQYF
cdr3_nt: TGTGCCAGCTACGCAGGAAAAAGAACCTACGAGCAGTACTTC

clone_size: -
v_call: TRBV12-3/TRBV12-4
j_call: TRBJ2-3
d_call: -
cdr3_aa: CASSSRFKDGQYF
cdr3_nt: TGTGCCAGCAGTTCTCGGTTTAAAGATGGGCAGTATTTT

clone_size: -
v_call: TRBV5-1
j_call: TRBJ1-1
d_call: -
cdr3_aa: CASSRGNTEAFF
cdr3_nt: TGCGCCAGCAGCAGAGGAAACACTGAAGCTTTCTTT

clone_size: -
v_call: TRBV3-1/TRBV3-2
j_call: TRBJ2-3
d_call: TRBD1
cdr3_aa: CASSQARTGTDTQYF
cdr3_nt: TGTGCCAGCAGCCAAGCTCGGACAGGAACAGATACGCAGTATTTT

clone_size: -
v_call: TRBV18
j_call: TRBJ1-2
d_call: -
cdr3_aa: CASSPYRDGYTF
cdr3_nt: TGTGCCAGCTCACCATACAGGGACGGCTACACCTTC

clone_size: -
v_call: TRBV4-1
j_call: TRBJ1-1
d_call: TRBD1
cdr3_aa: CASSQDRGPEAFF
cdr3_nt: TGCGCCAGCAGCCAAGACAGGGGGCCCGAAGCTTTCTTT

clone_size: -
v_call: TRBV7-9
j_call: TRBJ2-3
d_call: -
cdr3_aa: CASGADTQYF
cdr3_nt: TGTGCCAGTGGGGCGGATACGCAGTATTTT

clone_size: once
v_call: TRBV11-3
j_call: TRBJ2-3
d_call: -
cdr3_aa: CASSFSGTISISATDTQYF
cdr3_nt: TGTGCCAGCAGCTTCTCCGGGACAATCAGCATAAGTGCCACAGATACGCAGTATTTT

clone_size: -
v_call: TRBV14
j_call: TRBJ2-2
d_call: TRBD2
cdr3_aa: CASSQVRGVNTGELFF
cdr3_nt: TGTGCCAGCAGCCAAGTCCGGGGGGTTAACACCGGGGAGCTGTTTTTT

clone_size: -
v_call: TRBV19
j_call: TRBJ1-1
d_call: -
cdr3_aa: CASSIGGAEAFF
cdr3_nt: TGTGCCAGTAGTATCGGGGGGGCTGAAGCTTTCTTT

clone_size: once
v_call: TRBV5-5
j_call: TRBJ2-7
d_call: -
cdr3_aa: CASSFPGDYEQYF
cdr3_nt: TGTGCCAGCAGCTTCCCAGGGGACTACGAGCAGTACTTC

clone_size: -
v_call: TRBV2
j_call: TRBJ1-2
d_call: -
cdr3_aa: CASSGRSPYGYTF
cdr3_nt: TGTGCCAGCAGTGGACGGAGTCCCTATGGCTACACCTTC

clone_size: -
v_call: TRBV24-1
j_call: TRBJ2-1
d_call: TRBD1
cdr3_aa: CATSDPGGNNEQFF
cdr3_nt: TGTGCCACCAGTGACCCAGGGGGCAACAATGAGCAGTTCTTC

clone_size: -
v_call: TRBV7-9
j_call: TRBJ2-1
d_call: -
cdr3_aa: CASSLGRERYNEQFF
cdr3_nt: TGTGCCAGCAGCTTAGGGAGGGAAAGGTACAATGAGCAGTTCTTC

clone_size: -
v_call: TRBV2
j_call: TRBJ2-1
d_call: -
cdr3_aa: CASSENSPSYNEQFF
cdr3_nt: TGTGCCAGCAGTGAAAACAGTCCCTCCTACAATGAGCAGTTCTTC

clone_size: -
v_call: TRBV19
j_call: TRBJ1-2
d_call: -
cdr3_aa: CASSMDRANYGYTF
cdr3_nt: TGTGCCAGTAGTATGGACAGAGCTAACTATGGCTACACCTTC

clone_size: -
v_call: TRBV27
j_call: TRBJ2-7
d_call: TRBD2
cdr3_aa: CASSPGGAYEQYF
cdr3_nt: TGTGCCAGCTCCCCGGGGGGGGCCTACGAGCAGTACTTC

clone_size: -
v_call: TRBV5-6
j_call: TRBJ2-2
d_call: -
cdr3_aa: CASSPIGQGGDGELFF
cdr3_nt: TGTGCCAGCAGCCCAATAGGACAGGGAGGGGACGGGGAGCTGTTTTTT

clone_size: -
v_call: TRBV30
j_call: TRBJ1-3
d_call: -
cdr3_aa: CAWSVHTGMENTIYF
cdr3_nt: TGTGCCTGGAGTGTACATACAGGGATGGAAAACACCATATATTTT

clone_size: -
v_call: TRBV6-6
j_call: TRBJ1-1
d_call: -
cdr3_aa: CASSYGALNTEAFF
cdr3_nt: TGTGCCAGCAGTTACGGAGCGTTGAACACTGAAGCTTTCTTT

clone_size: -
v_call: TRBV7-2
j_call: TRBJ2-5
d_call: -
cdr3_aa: CASSGVTARGTQYF
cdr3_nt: TGTGCCAGCAGCGGCGTCACTGCAAGGGGCACCCAGTACTTC

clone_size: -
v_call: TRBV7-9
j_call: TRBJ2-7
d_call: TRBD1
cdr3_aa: CASSLLDRAHSYEQYF
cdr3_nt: TGTGCCAGCAGCTTATTGGACAGGGCCCACTCCTACGAGCAGTACTTC

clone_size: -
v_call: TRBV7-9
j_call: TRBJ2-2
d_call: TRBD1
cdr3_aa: CASSSTGSNTGELFF
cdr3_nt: TGTGCCAGCAGCTCGACAGGGTCGAACACCGGGGAGCTGTTTTTT

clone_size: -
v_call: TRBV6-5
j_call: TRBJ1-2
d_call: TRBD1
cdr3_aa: CASTDRGPYGYTF
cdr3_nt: TGTGCCAGTACCGACAGGGGCCCCTATGGCTACACCTTC

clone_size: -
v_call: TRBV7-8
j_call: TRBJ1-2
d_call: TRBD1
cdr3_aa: CASSLEGASGYTF
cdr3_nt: TGTGCCAGCAGCTTAGAGGGGGCGAGTGGCTACACCTTC

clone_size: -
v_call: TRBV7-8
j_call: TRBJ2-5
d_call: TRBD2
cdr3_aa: CASSPGLAGRQETQYF
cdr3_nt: TGTGCCAGCAGCCCTGGACTAGCGGGACGCCAAGAGACCCAGTACTTC

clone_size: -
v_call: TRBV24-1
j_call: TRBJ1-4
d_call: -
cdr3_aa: CATSDSVNRRIVSEKLFF
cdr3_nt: TGTGCCACCAGTGATAGTGTTAACAGGCGGATAGTGAGTGAAAAACTGTTTTTT

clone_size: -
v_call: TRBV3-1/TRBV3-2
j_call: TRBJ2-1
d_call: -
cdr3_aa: CASSQGTLYNEQFF
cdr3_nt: TGTGCCAGCAGCCAAGGGACACTCTACAATGAGCAGTTCTTC

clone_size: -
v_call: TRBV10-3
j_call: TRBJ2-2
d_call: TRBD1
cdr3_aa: CAIKGLRTGGNTGELFF
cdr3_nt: TGTGCCATCAAGGGCCTGAGGACAGGGGGGAACACCGGGGAGCTGTTTTTT

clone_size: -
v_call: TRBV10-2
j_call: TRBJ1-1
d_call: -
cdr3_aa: CASSVQGNTEAFF
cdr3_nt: TGCGCCAGCAGTGTACAGGGGAACACTGAAGCTTTCTTT

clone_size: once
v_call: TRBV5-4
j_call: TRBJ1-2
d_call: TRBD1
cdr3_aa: CASSLGLQGDYGYTF
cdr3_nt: TGTGCCAGCAGCTTGGGATTACAGGGGGATTATGGCTACACCTTC

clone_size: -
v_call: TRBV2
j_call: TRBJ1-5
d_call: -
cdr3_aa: CASSEMEDQPQHF
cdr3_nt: TGTGCCAGCAGTGAGATGGAGGATCAGCCCCAGCATTTT